This TCR beta chain is drawn from a study of vaccination effects on CD4 cells after COVID-19. Study details: Either the BNT162b2 or mRNA-1273 vaccine was given to participants in two doses.

Sequencing was preceded by expansion of antigen-specific CD4+ T cells with viral peptide pools in the ViraFEST assay. It was after around eleven days of culture that CD4+ T cells were isolated. Previously uninfected by SARS-CoV-2, the vaccine recipients also showed negative nucleocapsid antibodies. Concerning this clone: What it recognizes is unknown.

The protocol was immunoSEQ multiplex PCR, while the TCRdb copy is restricted to in-frame clones and leaves out a portion. Counted here are about 38,000 clones, roughly 76% occurring once; the ten biggest clones make up under 25%. This CDR3 has 14 amino acids. Trimming shortened V by 4 bases and J by 8 bases, and 16 bases separated the two germline ends. Germline V gene data show CDR1 as SGHRS and CDR2 as YFSETQ. The TCR sequence derives from a human donor who received a COVID-19 vaccine. The gene calls are TRBV5-1 and TRBJ2-1; D is perhaps TRBD1 or TRBD2 (5 bases each). The material sequenced was CD4+ T cells from PBMCs cultured with SARS-CoV-2 spike peptides, taken before COVID-19 vaccination. DNA for the CDR3: TGCGCCAGCAGCAGGGGCAGGGTGGAGGATGAGCAGTTCTTC. Translation: CASSRGRVEDEQFF.